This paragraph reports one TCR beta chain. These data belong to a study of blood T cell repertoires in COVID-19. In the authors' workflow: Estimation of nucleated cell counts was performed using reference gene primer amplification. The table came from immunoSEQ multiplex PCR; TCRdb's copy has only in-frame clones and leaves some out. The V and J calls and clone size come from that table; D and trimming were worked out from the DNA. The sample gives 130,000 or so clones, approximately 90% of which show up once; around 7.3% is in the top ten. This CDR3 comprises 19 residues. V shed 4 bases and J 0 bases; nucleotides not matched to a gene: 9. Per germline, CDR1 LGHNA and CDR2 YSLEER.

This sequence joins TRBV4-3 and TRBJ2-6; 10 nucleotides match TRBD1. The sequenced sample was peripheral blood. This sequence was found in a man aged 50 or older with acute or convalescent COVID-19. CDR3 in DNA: TGCGCCAGCAGCCCCCGACAGGGGGCGGGGTCCTCTGGGGCCAACGTCCTGACTTTC. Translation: CASSPRQGAGSSGANVLTF.